This entry is about one T cell receptor beta chain. Antigen: not known. Clones were sequenced by immunoSEQ multiplex PCR, and TCRdb holds only the in-frame ones, with some missing. Altogether 100,000 to 150,000 clones are present, around 89% being singletons, with the ten largest covering over 4.5%. Documented time point: blood 2 weeks post-SBRT. Treatment here: 15 Gy SBRT to primary tumor, nephrectomy 4 weeks later. Radiation-treated patients gave blood at baseline, week 2 and week 4. Clear cell pathology was present in this patient's renal cell carcinoma. The data derive from a study of radiation and T cells in renal cell carcinoma. Looking at the study overall: Nephrectomy followed 15 Gy stereotactic body radiation by 4 weeks.

Study-level results: Pretreatment tumor biopsies were lacking, so baseline clonotypes are unknown.

This CDR3 has 15 amino acids. CDR1 and CDR2 from the germline V gene are SGHRS and YFSETQ. The V gene lost 0 bases and the J gene lost 0 bases, with 7 bases spanning the gap. The sequencing here drew on blood, taken from a patient whose treatment included radiotherapy and nephrectomy. This chain links TRBV5-1 with TRBJ1-5; D perhaps matches TRBD1 (6 bases). The clonotype originates from a woman in her 70s with renal cell carcinoma. The CDR3 here is CASSLEGDSNQPQHF. The CDR3 nucleotides read TGCGCCAGCAGCTTGGAGGGGGATAGCAATCAGCCCCAGCATTTT.